This T cell receptor beta chain was retrieved from a study of T cell responses to AZD1222 COVID-19 vaccine. Overall study: The study pooled second doses at about 4 or about 12 weeks.

Measured with immunoSEQ multiplex PCR; TCRdb has only the in-frame clones, and not every one. The sample lists 95,000 to 110,000 clones, about 92% occurring once. The study's findings and limits: Reportedly, nearly half of unique spike TCRs recognized epitopes outside B.1.351/B.1.1.7 mutations.

Comments on this clone: Its antigen is not identified.

Germline lookup yields CDR1 LGHDT and CDR2 YNNKEL (reference sequence). The CDR3 length is 15 residues. V lost 2 bases to trimming and J lost 1 base, with 9 bases between them. This sequence originates from an adult in good health. This chain links TRBV3-1 (or the pseudogene TRBV3-2) with TRBJ2-1; D may match TRBD1 or TRBD2 (5 bases each). The sample consisted of peripheral blood, taken on day 0 of AZD1222 vaccination. CDR3 in amino acids: CASSQSGGSYNEQFF. CDR3 bases: TGTGCCAGCAGCCAATCTGGGGGATCCTACAATGAGCAGTTCTTC.